Following are 19 T cell receptor beta chains from one sample sequenced in a study of radiotherapy plus CTLA-4 blockade in lung cancer. Generated by immunoSEQ multiplex PCR, the TCRdb table keeps only in-frame clones and is missing some. The table has 45,000 to 55,000 clones, approximately 76% seen once. The sequencing here drew on peripheral blood, taken from a patient treated with radiotherapy plus ipilimumab. Every receptor here comes from a human donor with non-small cell lung cancer who had stable disease on radiotherapy plus ipilimumab.

This sequence joins TRBV7-9 and TRBJ1-5; 7 nucleotides align to TRBD1. Germline loops: CDR1 SEHNR, CDR2 FQNEAQ (reference sequence). CDR3 size: 16 residues. V dropped 1 base and J dropped 6; count of bases not matched to a gene: 9. The CDR3 spells CASSLGGAGGRQPQHF. The DNA for the CDR3 is TGTGCCAGCAGCTTAGGTGGTGCAGGGGGGCGTCAGCCCCAGCATTTT.

CDR3 sequence: CSVELSSYEQYF. The CDR3 DNA sequence: TGCAGCGTTGAACTTAGTTCCTACGAGCAGTACTTC. This chain connects TRBV29-1 to TRBJ2-7; D gene unclear. Germline loops: CDR1 SQVTM, CDR2 ANQGSEA. Trimming removed 2 bases from V and 1 base from J, with 6 bases in between. The CDR3 runs to 12 residues.

This clone was picked up a small number of times. The rearrangement links TRBV5-1 to TRBJ2-7; D remains unclear. From germline, CDR1 is SGHRS and CDR2 YFSETQ. This CDR3 is 14 amino acids long. Trimming took 2 bases from V and 7 from J, leaving 16 bases between them. The CDR3 DNA reads TGCGCCAGCAGCTTAAACACGGTGAATGGGGAGCAGTACTTC. It translates to CASSLNTVNGEQYF.

This sequence joins TRBV7-9 and TRBJ1-1, with 7 positions matching TRBD1. The V gene's germline CDR1 is SEHNR and CDR2 FQNEAQ (reference sequence). V lost 5 bases to trimming and J lost 6 bases; unmatched junction nucleotides: 12. This CDR3 comprises 15 residues. CDR3 coding DNA: TGTGCCAGCAGCCTCCGACAGGGAAAGTTCGCTGAAGCTTTCTTT. Its protein product is CASSLRQGKFAEAFF.

In its sample, this clone was seen once. The CDR3 loop is CASSQNGGGADTQYF. In DNA form, the CDR3 reads TGTGCCAGCAGCCAGAACGGGGGGGGCGCAGATACGCAGTATTTT. V usage is TRBV7-7 and J usage is TRBJ2-3; 8 bases match TRBD2. Germline V gene data show CDR1 as SSHAT and CDR2 as FNYEAQ (reference sequence). The CDR3 runs 15 residues. With V trimmed by 5 bases and J by 4 bases, 8 bases remained unmatched. The whole variable domain, filled in from reference TRBV7-7 and TRBJ2-3, reads GAGVSQSPRYKVTKRGQDVTLRCDPISSHATLYWYQQALGQGPEFLTYFNYEAQPDKSGLPSDRFSAERPEGSISTLTIQRTEQRDSAMYRCASSQNGGGADTQYFGPGTRLTVL.

The gene calls are TRBV7-9 and TRBJ2-4; D ambiguous. The CDR3 contains 13 residues. Germline V gene data show CDR1 as SEHNR and CDR2 as FQNEAQ (reference sequence). V was clipped by 8 bases and J by 6 bases, with 14 bases between them. The CDR3 region is CASAASLGNIQYF. CDR3 in DNA: TGTGCCAGCGCTGCTTCTTTGGGAAACATTCAGTACTTC.

This chain links TRBV4-3 with TRBJ2-6; TRBD2 matches 7 bases. The V segment lost 1 base and the J segment 1 base; nucleotides outside the gene matches: 1. The CDR3 totals 16 residues. Germline values: CDR1 LGHNA, CDR2 YSLEER. The CDR3 nucleotides read TGCGCCAGCAGCCAAGCGGGGGGTTCTGGGGCCAACGTCCTGACTTTC. It encodes CASSQAGGSGANVLTF.

The CDR3 DNA is TGCGCCAGCAGCACACTGGGACAGGAGCCCTATGGCTACACCTTC. This translates into CASSTLGQEPYGYTF. This chain uses TRBV5-1 with TRBJ1-2; TRBD1 agrees at 8 bases. Trimming at V came to 4 bases and at J to 4 bases, leaving 9 bases not matched to a gene. Germline loops: CDR1 SGHRS, CDR2 YFSETQ. The CDR3 is 15 residues long. The entire variable domain, with the rest obtained from reference TRBV5-1 and TRBJ1-2, is as follows: KAGVTQTPRYLIKTRGQQVTLSCSPISGHRSVSWYQQTPGQGLQFLFEYFSETQRNKGNFPGRFSGRQFSNSRSEMNVSTLELGDSALYLCASSTLGQEPYGYTFGSGTRLTVV.

This clone was recorded only once. The chain joins TRBV7-9 to TRBJ1-2, with no clear D. V was clipped by 1 base and J by 3 bases, with 6 bases between them. The CDR3 is made up of 13 amino acids. The germline V gene encodes CDR1 SEHNR and CDR2 FQNEAQ (reference sequence). This CDR3 is CASSLGRYYGYTF. The CDR3 nucleotides are TGTGCCAGCAGCTTAGGGAGGTACTATGGCTACACCTTC.

J is TRBJ1-1 and V is TRBV6-6; D is perhaps TRBD1 (5 bases). The CDR3 is 13 amino acids. V was cut by 6 bases and J by 4 bases, with 12 bases left in between. Germline CDR1 MNHNY, CDR2 SVGAGI (reference sequence). CDR3 sequence (DNA): TGTGCCAGCAGCATAAATGGGGGCACTGAAGCTTTCTTT. Its translation: CASSINGGTEAFF.

The chain couples TRBV5-4 to TRBJ2-2; possibly TRBD2 for D (5 bases). Trimming shortened V by 1 base and J by 2 bases, and 9 bases separated the two germline ends. This CDR3 comprises 15 residues. CDR1 and CDR2 (germline): SGHNT, YYREEE (reference sequence). The CDR3 loop is CASSLKRGNTGELFF. DNA for the CDR3: TGTGCCAGCAGCTTGAAACGGGGTAACACCGGGGAGCTGTTTTTT.

J is TRBJ1-4 and V is TRBV4-1; unclear D gene. CDR3 length equals 15 residues. Germline assignment: CDR1 MGHRA and CDR2 YSYEKL. V shed 3 bases and J shed 4 bases, with 12 bases lying between them. CDR3 sequence reads: CASSHAGLGNEKLFF. CDR3 DNA: TGCGCCAGCAGCCACGCCGGTCTAGGTAATGAAAAACTGTTTTTT.

The chain recombines TRBV18 with TRBJ1-5; D is unclear. The CDR3 extends over 16 amino acids. Germline V gene lookup returns CDR1 KGHSH and CDR2 LQKENI. The germline V and J ends were trimmed by 5 bases and 2 bases, with 16 bases remaining between them. CDR3 coding DNA: TGTGCCAGCTCAGCTGAGTTGGGGTTTGGCAATCAGCCCCAGCATTTT. Amino acids: CASSAELGFGNQPQHF.

The chain joins TRBV11-3 to TRBJ2-1; D tentatively reads TRBD1 or TRBD2 (7 bases each). Trimming removed 5 bases from V and 9 bases from J, with 20 bases in between. This CDR3 is 15 amino acids long. Germline CDR1 and CDR2: SGHNT and YENEEA. DNA for the CDR3: TGTGCCAGCAGCCTGAGCAGGGGGGGAGGGAGTGAGCAGTTCTTC. Translating gives CASSLSRGGGSEQFF.

The gene calls are TRBV7-3 and TRBJ1-2; D uncertain. The CDR3 contains 15 residues. Looked up from germline, CDR1 is SGHTA and CDR2 is FQGTGA. V lost 1 base to trimming and J lost 6 bases, with 15 bases between them. DNA of the CDR3: TGTGCCAGCAGCTTAAACGAGGGAACGAGCCATGGCTACACCTTC. Encoded protein: CASSLNEGTSHGYTF.

This clone has only a few counts. This rearrangement joins TRBV12-5 to TRBJ1-1; D unclear. V lost 7 bases to trimming and J lost 3 bases, with 9 bases between them. This CDR3 spans 12 amino acids. CDR1 is LGHNT, CDR2 FRNRAP, per germline. In DNA, the CDR3 is TGTGCTAGTGCTTTAACGGACACTGAAGCTTTCTTT. Amino acid sequence: CASALTDTEAFF.

The chain couples TRBV15 to TRBJ2-5, with D unclear. The V gene's germline CDR1 is LNHNV and CDR2 YYDKDF (reference sequence). CDR3 length equals 13 residues. V was shortened by 8 bases and J by 3 bases, with 13 bases between the two germline ends. Written as DNA, the CDR3 is TGTGCCACCGGGGTAGGCGGAGAAGAGACCCAGTACTTC. As protein: CATGVGGEETQYF.

J is TRBJ1-2 and V is TRBV14; D is unresolved. V lost 4 bases, J lost 4 bases, and 10 bases lay in between. Germline-derived CDR1 and CDR2 are SGHDN and FVKESK. The CDR3 length is 13 residues. The CDR3 DNA is TGTGCCAGCAGCCCCCGACTCTTCTATGGCTACACCTTC. This codes for CASSPRLFYGYTF.

The chain employs TRBV4-1 and TRBJ1-4; D is unclear. Germline CDR1 is MGHRA and CDR2 is YSYEKL. CDR3 length equals 17 residues. The V gene lost 4 bases and the J gene lost 0 bases, with 15 bases spanning the gap. CDR3 loop: CASSPHSPPATNEKLFF. Here the CDR3 DNA reads TGCGCCAGCAGCCCACACTCACCCCCTGCAACTAATGAAAAACTGTTTTTT.